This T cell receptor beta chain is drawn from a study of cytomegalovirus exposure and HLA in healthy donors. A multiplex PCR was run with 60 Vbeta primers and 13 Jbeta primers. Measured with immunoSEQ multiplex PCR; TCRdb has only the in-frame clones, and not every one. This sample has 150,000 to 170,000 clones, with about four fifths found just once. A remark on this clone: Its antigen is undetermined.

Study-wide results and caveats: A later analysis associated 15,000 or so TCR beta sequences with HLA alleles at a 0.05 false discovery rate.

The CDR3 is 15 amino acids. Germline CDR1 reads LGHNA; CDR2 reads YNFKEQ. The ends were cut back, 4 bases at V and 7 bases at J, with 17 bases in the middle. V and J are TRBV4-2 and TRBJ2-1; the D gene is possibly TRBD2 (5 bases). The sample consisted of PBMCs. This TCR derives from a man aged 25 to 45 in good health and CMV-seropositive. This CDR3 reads CASSPDYFGKNEQFF. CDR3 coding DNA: TGTGCCAGCAGCCCTGACTACTTCGGGAAGAATGAGCAGTTCTTC.